This T cell receptor beta chain was sequenced for a study of cytotoxic CD8 clonotypes in ibrutinib-treated CLL. Looking at the study overall: Across the patients, about a dozen were relapsed/refractory, around 16 treatment-naive and approximately 18 IGHV unmutated. The samples contained hundreds of thousands of productive templates on average. They also contained an average of about 90,000 productive rearrangements. Study conclusions and caveats: Age-matched healthy donor levels were exceeded by baseline clonality, which tracked circulating CD8+ T-cell counts. Collection times varied between progressing and sustained-remission patients.

Profiling relied on immunoSEQ multiplex PCR, and the TCRdb table lists in-frame clones only, not all of them. This sample has around 140,000 clones, with roughly three quarters found just once. Note on this clone: Antigen unknown.

Sequenced material: PBMCs, taken after 24 months of ibrutinib treatment. The receptor was isolated from a human donor with chronic lymphocytic leukemia.

CDR3 bases: TGTGCCAGCAGCCCCGACCACGGACTAGCGGGTGAAGAGACCCAGTACTTC. This translates into CASSPDHGLAGEETQYF. This chain joins TRBV7-9 and TRBJ2-5, with 11 positions matching TRBD2. V shed 5 bases and J 3 bases; nucleotides not matched to a gene: 11. The germline V gene has CDR1 SEHNR and CDR2 FQNEAQ (reference sequence). The CDR3 spans 17 residues.